A selection of T cell receptor beta chains follows, all from one sample in a study of T-cell memory formation after mild COVID-19. TCRdb redid the calling of the 5' RACE reads with MiXCR, one entry per CDR3 protein. Here the sample spans some 290,000 distinct CDR3 sequences, roughly 15% being singletons. Specimen: PBMCs or a T cell subset sorted from them (not recorded which). The receptors originated from a man aged 18 to 29 who had mild COVID-19 (a few samples of this study predate the infection). Cell type and time point are not known. Each CDR3 is given with its conserved first and last residue. Fields, in order: CDR3 length, clone size, V gene, J gene, D gene, CDR3 protein, CDR3 DNA. D genes are given only for firm matches. Clone size appears in some rows only: once, few, many, or a class for an expanded clone.

>15|NA|TRBV5-1|TRBJ2-2|NA
CASSLDSPNTGELFF
TGCGCCAGCAGCTTGGACAGTCCGAACACCGGGGAGCTGTTTTTT
>16|NA|TRBV12-3/TRBV12-4|TRBJ1-3|NA
CASSLTPADSGNTIYF
TGTGCCAGCAGTTTAACCCCGGCAGACTCTGGAAACACCATATATTTT
>12|NA|TRBV5-1|TRBJ2-5|NA
CASSEVQETQYF
TGCGCCAGTTCAGAAGTCCAAGAGACCCAGTACTTC
>15|NA|TRBV12-3/TRBV12-4|TRBJ2-1|TRBD1
CASSLWDRGYNEQFF
TGTGCCAGCAGTTTATGGGACAGGGGGTACAATGAGCAGTTCTTC
>16|few|TRBV27|TRBJ2-6|NA
CASRRGGPSGANVLTF
TGTGCCAGCAGGAGGGGGGGCCCCTCCGGGGCCAACGTCCTGACTTTC
>14|NA|TRBV11-2|TRBJ2-7|NA
CASSLWTGTYEQYF
TGTGCCAGCAGCTTGTGGACCGGGACCTACGAGCAGTACTTC
>13|NA|TRBV5-1|TRBJ1-2|NA
CASSYDMFYGYTF
TGCGCCAGCAGCTATGACATGTTCTATGGCTACACCTTC
>16|NA|TRBV12-3/TRBV12-4|TRBJ1-5|NA
CASSLTAGGGNQPQHF
TGTGCCAGCAGCCTCACCGCCGGGGGAGGCAATCAGCCCCAGCATTTT
>12|NA|TRBV5-1|TRBJ2-1|NA
CASSLENREQFF
TGCGCCAGCAGCTTGGAGAATCGGGAGCAGTTCTTC
>14|NA|TRBV18|TRBJ2-4|NA
CASSPASGEDIQYF
TGTGCCAGCTCACCGGCTTCTGGTGAGGACATTCAGTACTTC
>14|NA|TRBV5-1|TRBJ2-1|TRBD1
CASSRDRAYNEQFF
TGCGCCAGCTCCCGGGACAGGGCCTACAATGAGCAGTTCTTC
>15|NA|TRBV23-1|TRBJ2-1|NA
CASTTGDRLDNEQFF
TGCGCCAGCACCACTGGGGACCGACTGGACAATGAGCAGTTCTTC
>14|NA|TRBV6-5|TRBJ1-6|TRBD1
CASRRDRGPSPLHF
TGTGCCAGCAGGCGGGACAGGGGGCCCTCACCCCTCCACTTT
>15|few|TRBV6-6|TRBJ2-7|TRBD2
CASCHKAGAAYEQYF
TGTGCCAGTTGCCACAAAGCGGGGGCAGCCTACGAGCAGTACTTC
>14|many|TRBV6-2/TRBV6-3|TRBJ2-3|NA
CASSSTASTDTQYF
TGTGCCAGCAGTTCGACAGCTAGCACAGATACGCAGTATTTT
>15|few|TRBV4-3|TRBJ2-5|NA
CASSQDVRNQETQYF
TGCGCCAGCAGCCAAGATGTCAGGAACCAAGAGACCCAGTACTTC
>17|NA|TRBV5-1|TRBJ2-3|TRBD1
CASSLAAGQGAADTQYF
TGCGCCAGCAGCTTGGCAGCCGGACAGGGGGCCGCAGATACGCAGTATTTT
>16|NA|TRBV7-9|TRBJ1-1|TRBD1
CASSRRVRGQKAEAFF
TGTGCCAGCAGCCGCAGGGTCAGGGGGCAGAAGGCTGAAGCTTTCTTT
>15|many|TRBV5-1|TRBJ1-2|NA
CASSLEPTANYGYTF
TGCGCCAGCAGCTTGGAGCCGACAGCTAACTATGGCTACACCTTC
>15|few|TRBV10-3|TRBJ2-1|NA
CAIRRGLDPYNEQFF
TGTGCCATCCGGAGGGGGCTCGATCCCTACAATGAGCAGTTCTTC
>14|NA|TRBV6-5|TRBJ2-7|TRBD1
CASRGQGNWGEQYF
TGTGCCAGCAGGGGACAGGGGAATTGGGGTGAGCAGTACTTC
>12|few|TRBV20-1|TRBJ1-4|NA
CSATATNEKLFF
TGCAGTGCAACAGCTACAAATGAAAAACTGTTTTTT
>14|NA|TRBV5-1|TRBJ1-2|TRBD1
CASNLGQGTYGYTF
TGCGCCAGCAACCTCGGACAGGGTACTTATGGCTACACCTTC
>16|many|TRBV4-2|TRBJ2-1|TRBD2
CASSLETSGEYNEQFF
TGTGCCAGCAGCCTTGAGACTAGCGGGGAATACAATGAGCAGTTCTTC
>13|NA|TRBV18|TRBJ2-7|TRBD2
CASSRWGGYEQYF
TGTGCCAGCTCGAGGTGGGGGGGCTACGAGCAGTACTTC
>16|NA|TRBV5-5|TRBJ2-3|NA
CASSPPGTGSTDTQYF
TGTGCCAGCAGCCCCCCCGGGACTGGAAGCACAGATACGCAGTATTTT
>18|NA|TRBV7-2|TRBJ2-2|TRBD2
CASSPTGTSGGAYGELFF
TGTGCCAGCAGCCCCACCGGGACTAGCGGGGGGGCCTACGGGGAGCTGTTTTTT
>15|NA|TRBV5-1|TRBJ1-1|NA
CASTERATGGTEAFF
TGCGCCAGCACTGAGAGGGCCACTGGGGGGACTGAAGCTTTCTTT
>13|NA|TRBV18|TRBJ1-1|NA
CASSRAGNTEAFF
TGTGCCAGCTCGCGGGCAGGGAACACTGAAGCTTTCTTT
>15|once|TRBV3-1|TRBJ1-3|NA
CASSQGLSFGNTIYF
TGTGCCAGCAGCCAAGGTCTAAGTTTTGGAAACACCATATATTTT
>13|few|TRBV30|TRBJ2-3|NA
CAWSVGSTDTQYF
TGTGCCTGGAGTGTAGGGAGCACAGATACGCAGTATTTT
>14|NA|TRBV14|TRBJ1-1|NA
CASSQGTGIYEAFF
TGTGCCAGCAGCCAAGGCACAGGGATCTATGAAGCTTTCTTT
>13|few|TRBV4-3|TRBJ1-2|NA
CASSRGGSSGYTF
TGCGCCAGCAGCCGCGGGGGGTCCTCTGGCTACACCTTC
>16|few|TRBV5-1|TRBJ1-1|NA
CASSLVAAQMNTEAFF
TGCGCCAGCAGCTTGGTGGCAGCCCAAATGAACACTGAAGCTTTCTTT
>12|few|TRBV5-1|TRBJ2-3|NA
CASRLGADTQYF
TGCGCCAGTAGACTAGGGGCAGATACGCAGTATTTT
>13|few|TRBV20-1|TRBJ1-6|TRBD1
CSASSRGRSPLHF
TGCAGTGCTAGTTCCAGGGGGCGTTCACCCCTCCACTTT
>15|few|TRBV28|TRBJ1-5|NA
CASSSPAGVDQPQHF
TGTGCCAGCAGTTCCCCGGCAGGGGTGGATCAGCCCCAGCATTTT
>14|NA|TRBV29-1|TRBJ1-5|TRBD1
CSVGDRGSNQPQHF
TGCAGCGTGGGGGACAGGGGGTCCAATCAGCCCCAGCATTTT
>16|NA|TRBV28|TRBJ1-1|NA
CASSPQGGRRDTEAFF
TGTGCCAGCAGTCCCCAAGGGGGGCGGAGGGACACTGAAGCTTTCTTT
>16|NA|TRBV4-3|TRBJ2-6|NA
CASSRRWMPGANVLTF
TGCGCCAGCAGCCGGAGATGGATGCCTGGGGCCAACGTCCTGACTTTC
>15|few|TRBV4-3|TRBJ2-1|NA
CASSQVGRSYNEQFF
TGCGCCAGCAGCCAGGTAGGGCGGTCCTACAATGAGCAGTTCTTC
>16|many|TRBV7-9|TRBJ2-5|NA
CASSLAGAILQETQYF
TGTGCCAGCAGCTTAGCGGGGGCCATCCTCCAAGAGACCCAGTACTTC
>13|NA|TRBV28|TRBJ1-1|NA
CASNLFANTEAFF
TGTGCCAGCAATTTATTTGCGAACACTGAAGCTTTCTTT
>12|few|TRBV7-2|TRBJ1-4|NA
CASGQFHEKLFF
TGTGCCAGCGGACAGTTCCATGAAAAACTGTTTTTT
>12|NA|TRBV6-5|TRBJ2-3|NA
CASSNRADTQYF
TGTGCCAGCAGTAACAGAGCAGATACGCAGTATTTT
>11|few|TRBV5-1|TRBJ1-2|NA
CASRREGGYTF
TGCGCCAGCCGGAGGGAGGGAGGCTACACCTTC
>15|few|TRBV11-1|TRBJ2-7|TRBD2
CASSRAASGTYEQYF
TGTGCCAGCAGCCGCGCGGCTAGCGGGACTTACGAGCAGTACTTC
>15|NA|TRBV11-2|TRBJ1-3|NA
CASSLNRVSGNTIYF
TGTGCCAGCAGCTTAAACAGGGTGTCTGGAAACACCATATATTTT
>15|many|TRBV6-2/TRBV6-3|TRBJ2-2|NA
CASTDALPNTGELFF
TGTGCCAGCACGGACGCCCTGCCGAACACCGGGGAGCTGTTTTTT
>15|NA|TRBV25-1|TRBJ2-3|NA
CASSDPLGAGDTQYF
TGTGCCAGCAGTGATCCTCTAGGGGCGGGGGATACGCAGTATTTT
>11|NA|TRBV7-6|TRBJ2-5|NA
CASSGSETQYF
TGTGCCAGCAGCGGGAGCGAGACCCAGTACTTC
>14|few|TRBV7-2|TRBJ1-2|TRBD1
CASARPGQNYGYTF
TGTGCCAGCGCGCGACCGGGACAGAACTATGGCTACACCTTC
>12|NA|TRBV24-1|TRBJ1-1|NA
CATSDASEVLFF
TGTGCCACCAGTGATGCCTCGGAAGTCCTATTCTTT
>15|few|TRBV6-6|TRBJ1-2|TRBD1
CASSQIGDRGDGYTF
TGTGCCAGCAGTCAGATCGGGGACAGGGGAGATGGCTACACCTTC
>13|many|TRBV29-1|TRBJ1-5|NA
CSAQWDSNQPQHF
TGCAGCGCCCAATGGGATAGCAATCAGCCCCAGCATTTT
>13|many|TRBV7-9|TRBJ1-5|TRBD1
CASSSGQDQPQHF
TGTGCCAGCAGTTCTGGACAGGATCAGCCCCAGCATTTT
>15|few|TRBV18|TRBJ2-3|NA
CASSRNYQSTDTQYF
TGTGCCAGCTCACGTAACTATCAATCCACAGATACGCAGTATTTT